Sequencing of this T cell receptor (beta chain) was carried out in a study of blood T cell repertoires in COVID-19. Overall study: From T cells, B-cell-depleted T cells, or PBMCs came the material, which was cDNA or gDNA.

CDR1 and CDR2 (germline): LGHDT, YNNKEL (reference sequence). CDR3 size: 17 residues. The ends lost 1 base at V and 2 bases at J; junction bases unmatched: 9. Some clones are missing from TCRdb's copy, which holds only in-frame ones; the method was immunoSEQ multiplex PCR. The table shows over 120,000 clones, with roughly 88% occurring only once. The source material was peripheral blood. The clonotype was recovered from a woman in her forties or fifties with acute or convalescent COVID-19. The genes are TRBV3-1 (or the pseudogene TRBV3-2) and TRBJ2-3; 7 positions match TRBD2. This CDR3 reads CASSQVAAGRVTDTQYF. CDR3 DNA sequence: TGTGCCAGCAGCCAAGTAGCAGCGGGGAGAGTCACAGATACGCAGTATTTT.